This T cell receptor beta chain was found in a study of post-analysis software for immune sequencing data. The overall study: Included among the disease courses, which were recorded for the cohort, were relapsing-remitting, secondary progressive and progressive-relapsing multiple sclerosis. Study-wide findings and caveats: About five TRBV segments (TRBV5-6, TRBV5-1 and TRBV20-1 among them) occurred more frequently in patients than in controls.

TCR beta cDNA libraries included unique molecular identifiers. Via MiXCR, TCRdb re-called the PCR reads, giving one row per CDR3 protein. Of some 800,000 distinct CDR3 sequences listed, more than 45% are singletons. Points on this clonotype: Antigen: not known.

V trimming: 5 bases; J trimming: 7 bases; junction bases outside the gene matches: 10. CDR3 length: 15 residues. Germline V lookup: CDR1 MDHEN, CDR2 SYDVKM. Input material: blood. The V and J genes are TRBV28 and TRBJ2-7; 11 bases line up with TRBD2. This clonotype was sampled from a girl aged 5-17 years with multiple sclerosis. CDR3 protein: CASSVTSGSIHEQYF. For the CDR3, the DNA is TGTGCCAGCAGTGTAACTAGCGGGAGTATTCATGAGCAGTACTTC.